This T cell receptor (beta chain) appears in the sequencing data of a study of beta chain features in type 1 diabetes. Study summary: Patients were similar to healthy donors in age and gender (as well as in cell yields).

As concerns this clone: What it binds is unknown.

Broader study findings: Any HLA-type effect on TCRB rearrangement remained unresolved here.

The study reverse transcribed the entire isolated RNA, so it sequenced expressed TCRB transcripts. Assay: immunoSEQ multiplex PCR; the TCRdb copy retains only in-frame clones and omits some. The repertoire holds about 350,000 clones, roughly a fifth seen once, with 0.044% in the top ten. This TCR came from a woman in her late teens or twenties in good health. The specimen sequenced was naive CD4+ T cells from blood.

In nucleotides, the CDR3 is TGTGCCATCAGTGAGTCTTCGGGCAGGGGGAGCAATCAGCCCCAGCATTTT. It codes for CAISESSGRGSNQPQHF. The chain carries TRBV10-3 and TRBJ1-5; 7 positions match TRBD1. The V gene's germline CDR1 is ENHRY and CDR2 SYGVKD. CDR3 length: 17 residues. J gave up 1 base and V 0 bases, and 6 bases lay outside the gene matches.